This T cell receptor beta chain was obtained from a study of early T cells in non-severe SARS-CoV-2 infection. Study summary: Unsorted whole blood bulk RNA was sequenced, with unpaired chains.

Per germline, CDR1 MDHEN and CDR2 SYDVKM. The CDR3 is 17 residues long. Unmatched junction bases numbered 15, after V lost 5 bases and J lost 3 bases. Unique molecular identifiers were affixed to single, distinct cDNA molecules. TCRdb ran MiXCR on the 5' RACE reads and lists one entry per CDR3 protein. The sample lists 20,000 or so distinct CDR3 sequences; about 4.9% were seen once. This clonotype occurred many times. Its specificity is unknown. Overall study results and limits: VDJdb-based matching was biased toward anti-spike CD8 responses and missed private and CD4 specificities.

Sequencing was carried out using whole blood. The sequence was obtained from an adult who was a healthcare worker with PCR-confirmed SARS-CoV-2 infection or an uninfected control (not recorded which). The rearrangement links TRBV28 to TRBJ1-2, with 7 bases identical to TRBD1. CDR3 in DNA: TGTGCCAGCAGTGTATACTTACGACAGGGAAAGGACTATGGCTACACCTTC. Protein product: CASSVYLRQGKDYGYTF.